The rows below give T cell receptor beta chains drawn from one sample of a study of T-cell memory formation after mild COVID-19. TCRdb re-called the 5' RACE reads with MiXCR, one entry per CDR3 protein. The table includes approximately 480,000 distinct CDR3 sequences, about 20% detected once. Sequenced material: PBMCs or a T cell subset sorted from them (not recorded which). The source is an adult woman who had mild COVID-19 (a few samples of this study predate the infection). Cell type and time point are not known. Each CDR3 is given with its conserved first and last residue. The D gene is left open where the match is weak. Clone size is stated in some rows and not others, as once, few, many or a class when expanded.

CASSFNPGRETQYF,TGTGCCAGCAGCTTCAACCCGGGCCGGGAGACCCAGTACTTC,TRBV7-2,.,.,TRBJ2-5
CASSQDVGRSISYNEQFF,TGCGCCAGCAGCCAAGACGTCGGGAGGAGTATTTCCTACAATGAGCAGTTCTTC,TRBV4-3,TRBD2,.,TRBJ2-1
CSVQLAGLAKNIQYF,TGCAGCGTGCAACTAGCGGGATTAGCCAAAAACATTCAGTACTTC,TRBV29-1,TRBD2,few,TRBJ2-4
CASSYSSGFGGELFF,TGTGCCAGCAGTTACTCTTCAGGGTTCGGCGGGGAGCTGTTTTTT,TRBV6-5,.,.,TRBJ2-2
CASSPRVGPNEQFF,TGTGCCAGCAGCCCGCGCGTAGGCCCCAATGAGCAGTTCTTC,TRBV11-2,.,.,TRBJ2-1
CASSRGGLPITDTQYF,TGTGCCAGCAGCAGGGGGGGACTCCCGATCACAGATACGCAGTATTTT,TRBV27,.,few,TRBJ2-3
CASSGQTYGYTF,TGTGCCAGCAGTGGTCAGACTTATGGCTACACCTTC,TRBV25-1,.,few,TRBJ1-2
CATSEAGRTDTQYF,TGTGCCACCAGTGAGGCGGGCCGCACAGATACGCAGTATTTT,TRBV24-1,.,.,TRBJ2-3
CASSLERNIQYF,TGCGCCAGCAGCTTAGAGAGAAACATTCAGTACTTC,TRBV5-1,.,many,TRBJ2-4
CASRGGGFDEQYF,TGTGCCAGCAGGGGAGGGGGCTTTGACGAGCAGTACTTC,TRBV6-2/TRBV6-3,.,.,TRBJ2-7
CASSRDRSETQYF,TGTGCCAGCTCTCGGGACAGGTCGGAGACCCAGTACTTC,TRBV18,TRBD1,many,TRBJ2-5
CASSLYTGTPNGYTF,TGTGCCAGCAGCCTATACACCGGGACCCCTAATGGCTACACCTTC,TRBV6-5,.,many,TRBJ1-2
CASKLSGGYEQYF,TGTGCCAGCAAACTCAGCGGGGGGTACGAGCAGTACTTC,TRBV6-2/TRBV6-3,TRBD2,.,TRBJ2-7
CASSFAVNTEAFF,TGTGCCAGCAGCTTCGCGGTGAACACTGAAGCTTTCTTT,TRBV5-5,.,few,TRBJ1-1
CASSDYLGGYNEQFF,TGTGCCAGCAGCGACTACCTTGGGGGGTACAATGAGCAGTTCTTC,TRBV7-2,.,.,TRBJ2-1
CASSFGFSGANVLTF,TGTGCCAGCAGCTTCGGATTCTCTGGGGCCAACGTCCTGACTTTC,TRBV7-9,.,.,TRBJ2-6
CASSLATSGRAYNEQFF,TGTGCCAGCAGTTTAGCGACTAGCGGGAGGGCCTACAATGAGCAGTTCTTC,TRBV12-3/TRBV12-4,TRBD2,few,TRBJ2-1
CASSFGQSQETQYF,TGCGCCAGCAGCTTCGGCCAGTCCCAAGAGACCCAGTACTTC,TRBV5-1,.,.,TRBJ2-5
CSARDRAGPGEQNF,TGCAGTGCTAGAGATCGGGCAGGGCCCGGCGAGCAGAACTTC,TRBV20-1,.,few,TRBJ2-7
CASSFIGGAAGRSYNEQFF,TGTGCCAGCAGTTTTATCGGGGGCGCGGCAGGGAGGTCCTACAATGAGCAGTTCTTC,TRBV12-3/TRBV12-4,.,.,TRBJ2-1
CASSYRDRSYEQYF,TGTGCCAGCAGTTATCGGGACCGCTCCTACGAGCAGTACTTC,TRBV12-3/TRBV12-4,.,many,TRBJ2-7
CASSSNRGSGSSPLHF,TGTGCCAGCAGCTCCAACAGGGGTTCGGGTAGTTCACCCCTCCACTTT,TRBV7-9,TRBD1,.,TRBJ1-6
CSALNNEQFF,TGCAGTGCTTTAAACAATGAGCAGTTCTTC,TRBV20-1,.,.,TRBJ2-1
CATRGGSGAPQQFF,TGTGCCACCAGAGGTGGGTCGGGGGCCCCTCAGCAGTTCTTC,TRBV24-1,.,.,TRBJ2-1
CASSLAGATGELFF,TGTGCCAGCAGCTTAGCAGGGGCCACCGGGGAGCTGTTTTTT,TRBV7-9,.,few,TRBJ2-2
CASSVGASYEQYF,TGTGCCAGCAGCGTGGGGGCTTCCTACGAGCAGTACTTC,TRBV9,.,.,TRBJ2-7
CASSAGLAGGPSF,TGTGCCAGCAGCGCCGGACTAGCGGGAGGGCCGTCGTTC,TRBV7-2,TRBD2,many,TRBJ2-7
CASSYPGTSGSSSLLRETQYF,TGTGCCAGCAGTTACCCCGGGACTAGCGGGAGTTCTTCACTTCTGCGAGAGACCCAGTACTTC,TRBV6-2/TRBV6-3,TRBD2,.,TRBJ2-5
CASSRSGTSDDNEQFF,TGTGCCAGCAGCCGGTCCGGGACTAGCGACGACAATGAGCAGTTCTTC,TRBV7-2,TRBD2,.,TRBJ2-1
CASRLRTEQRDEQYF,TGTGCCAGCAGACTCAGGACAGAGCAGAGGGACGAGCAGTACTTC,TRBV12-3/TRBV12-4,.,.,TRBJ2-7
CASSLRLGSNIQYF,TGTGCCAGCAGCTTAAGGTTGGGGTCGAACATTCAGTACTTC,TRBV7-6,.,few,TRBJ2-4
CASSQGSAPGELFF,TGCGCCAGCAGCCAAGGGAGTGCTCCCGGGGAGCTGTTTTTT,TRBV4-3,.,.,TRBJ2-2
CASDLAGPPSTDTQYF,TGTGCCAGCGATCTAGCGGGACCCCCTAGCACAGATACGCAGTATTTT,TRBV12-3/TRBV12-4,TRBD2,.,TRBJ2-3
CASRPNRGTNSPLHF,TGTGCCAGCAGACCAAACAGGGGTACTAATTCACCCCTCCACTTT,TRBV12-3/TRBV12-4,TRBD1,few,TRBJ1-6
CASSLLVRDSGRFFEQYF,TGTGCCAGCAGCTTATTAGTCCGGGATAGCGGGAGATTTTTCGAGCAGTACTTC,TRBV7-6,TRBD2,.,TRBJ2-7
CAISEEGQGQETQYF,TGTGCCATCAGTGAGGAGGGACAGGGCCAAGAGACCCAGTACTTC,TRBV10-3,TRBD1,.,TRBJ2-5
CASSDRTSQPQHF,TGTGCCAGCAGTGACCGGACAAGTCAGCCCCAGCATTTT,TRBV6-1,.,.,TRBJ1-5
CASSLGGRAGFF,TGTGCCAGCAGTTTGGGCGGGAGGGCCGGGTTCTTC,TRBV12-3/TRBV12-4,TRBD2,few,TRBJ2-1
CASSFGAPSGNTIYF,TGTGCCAGCAGCTTCGGGGCACCTTCTGGAAACACCATATATTTT,TRBV7-6,.,.,TRBJ1-3
CASSFMSAVATDTQYF,TGTGCCAGCAGCTTCATGAGTGCGGTGGCCACAGATACGCAGTATTTT,TRBV7-9,.,few,TRBJ2-3
CASSSLWTSGETQYF,TGTGCCAGCAGTTCGTTGTGGACTAGCGGGGAGACCCAGTACTTC,TRBV6-2/TRBV6-3,TRBD2,.,TRBJ2-5
CAISTGWSTDTQYF,TGTGCCATTTCTACAGGTTGGAGCACAGATACGCAGTATTTT,TRBV24-1,.,few,TRBJ2-3
CASSLAETGRTEAFF,TGTGCCAGCAGCTTAGCCGAGACAGGGAGAACTGAAGCTTTCTTT,TRBV7-8,TRBD1,many,TRBJ1-1
CSVERGNRVGGNEQFF,TGCAGCGTTGAACGCGGAAATAGAGTAGGGGGCAATGAGCAGTTCTTC,TRBV29-1,.,.,TRBJ2-1
CATSRDPPGVVSEQYF,TGTGCCACCAGCAGAGATCCTCCAGGGGTGGTTAGCGAGCAGTACTTC,TRBV15,.,.,TRBJ2-7
CSARGTSGTTYEQYF,TGCAGTGCTAGAGGGACTAGCGGGACTACCTACGAGCAGTACTTC,TRBV20-1,TRBD2,.,TRBJ2-7
CASSLVPDAEAFF,TGTGCCAGCAGCTTAGTCCCCGACGCTGAAGCTTTCTTT,TRBV7-9,.,few,TRBJ1-1
CASSLGPLAGGQNEQFF,TGTGCCAGCAGCTTAGGTCCGCTAGCGGGAGGGCAGAATGAGCAGTTCTTC,TRBV7-2,TRBD2,few,TRBJ2-1
CASSDWTSGGIFQETQYF,TGTGCCAGCAGCGATTGGACTAGCGGGGGCATATTCCAAGAGACCCAGTACTTC,TRBV7-2,TRBD2,.,TRBJ2-5
CASSPQRGSVYEQYF,TGTGCCAGCAGCCCTCAGCGGGGGAGCGTCTACGAGCAGTACTTC,TRBV7-9,TRBD2,.,TRBJ2-7
CASSLMGQGTDTQYF,TGTGCCAGCAGCTTAATGGGTCAGGGAACAGATACGCAGTATTTT,TRBV7-3,.,many,TRBJ2-3
CASKAGRTTGELFF,TGCGCCAGCAAAGCGGGCCGTACCACCGGGGAGCTGTTTTTT,TRBV5-1,.,many,TRBJ2-2